These 32 T cell receptor beta chains came from one sample sequenced in a study of technical replicates of blood from a handful of donors. TCRdb's table, derived via immunoSEQ multiplex PCR, lists solely in-frame clones and lacks some. The table includes 60,000 to 80,000 clones, around nine tenths detected once. The sequencing input was PBMCs. The receptors derive from a human donor in good health. Some clones in this sample may be carry-over from other donors' samples.

J is TRBJ1-6 and V is TRBV7-3; 11 nucleotides match TRBD1. From germline, CDR1 is SGHTA and CDR2 FQGTGA. The CDR3 is 16 residues long. After removal of 6 bases from V and 10 bases from J, the junction contained 11 bases not matched to a gene. Written as DNA, the CDR3 is TGTGCCAGCAGTCTAGACGGACAGGGGGCAAGGTCACCCCTCCACTTT. This gives the protein CASSLDGQGARSPLHF.

The chain employs TRBV9 and TRBJ2-1; 12 bases agree with TRBD2. Trimming removed 2 bases from V and 8 bases from J; junction bases left unmatched: 14. Germline CDR1 reads SGDLS; CDR2 reads YYNGEE. The CDR3 is made up of 18 amino acids. The CDR3 sequence is CASSVPRLAGAGIDEQFF. The DNA for the CDR3 is TGTGCCAGCAGCGTCCCGCGACTAGCGGGAGCGGGGATCGATGAGCAGTTCTTC. The full variable domain, its missing parts supplied by reference TRBV9 and TRBJ2-1, is DSGVTQTPKHLITATGQRVTLRCSPRSGDLSVYWYQQSLDQGLQFLIQYYNGEERAKGNILERFSAQQFPDLHSELNLSSLELGDSALYFCASSVPRLAGAGIDEQFFGPGTRLTVL.

The CDR3 nucleotides are TGTGCCAGCAGCCAAGGAATAGCGGGAGCGTACCAAGAGACCCAGTACTTC. Translation: CASSQGIAGAYQETQYF. This sequence joins TRBV4-2 and TRBJ2-5, with 9 nucleotides matching TRBD2. The V segment lost 1 base and the J segment 0 bases; nucleotides outside the gene matches: 6. This CDR3 is built from 17 residues. Germline V gene data show CDR1 as LGHNA and CDR2 as YNFKEQ.

The chain recombines TRBV27 with TRBJ2-2; the match to TRBD2 covers 11 bases. Per germline, CDR1 MNHEY and CDR2 SMNVEV (reference sequence). The CDR3 loop spans 16 amino acids. Trimming took 0 bases from V and 7 from J; bases not matched to a gene: 4. CDR3 bases: TGTGCCAGCAGTTTATCGTCGGGACTAGCGGTCGGGGAGCTGTTTTTT. Its translation: CASSLSSGLAVGELFF.

CDR3 DNA: TGTGCCAGCAGTTTAGGGACTCGCCAAGAGACCCAGTACTTC. As protein: CASSLGTRQETQYF. The V gene is TRBV6-6, the J gene TRBJ2-5; perhaps TRBD2 as D (6 bases). Germline V CDR1 and CDR2: MNHNY, SVGAGI (reference sequence). Trimming shortened V by 4 bases and J by 1 base, and 10 bases separated the two germline ends. CDR3 length equals 14 residues.

The rearrangement uses TRBV7-2 and TRBJ1-5; no firm D call. The CDR3 length is 12 residues. V lost 3 bases and J lost 5, with 5 bases in between. Germline CDR1 reads SGHTA; CDR2 reads FQGNSA. Here the CDR3 reads CASSFYDQPQHF. Here the CDR3 DNA reads TGTGCCAGCAGCTTTTATGATCAGCCCCAGCATTTT.

The chain uses TRBV11-3 and TRBJ2-1; possibly TRBD2 for D (6 bases). Germline V gene lookup returns CDR1 SGHNT and CDR2 YENEEA. V gave up 1 base and J gave up 1 base, with 17 bases separating them. This CDR3 contains 18 residues. The CDR3 spells CASSLAFDGSGSYNEQFF. CDR3 bases: TGTGCCAGCAGCTTAGCGTTTGACGGGAGCGGGTCCTACAATGAGCAGTTCTTC.

The chain is built from TRBV21-1 and TRBJ1-2. TRBV21-1 is reported as a pseudogene. The CDR3 consists of 20 residues. CDR3 amino acids: CASSKVGRRQGPGGNYGYTF. The CDR3 nucleotides are TGTGCCAGCAGCAAAGTGGGGAGGAGACAGGGCCCGGGGGGGAACTATGGCTACACCTTC.

The V gene is TRBV7-9, the J gene TRBJ2-1, with 10 nucleotides matching TRBD2. Germline V gene lookup returns CDR1 SEHNR and CDR2 FQNEAQ (reference sequence). Trimming cost V 5 bases and J 4 bases; bases outside gene matches: 5. This CDR3 has 15 residues. CDR3: CASSLGLASYNEQFF. CDR3 coding DNA: TGTGCCAGCAGCCTGGGACTAGCGTCTTACAATGAGCAGTTCTTC.

This sequence joins TRBV2 and TRBJ2-7, with D tentatively TRBD2 (6 bases). V was trimmed by 8 bases and J by 7 bases, leaving 18 bases between them. In germline, CDR1 is SNHLY, CDR2 FYNNEI. This CDR3 comprises 13 residues. The CDR3 loop reads CASHWDSPREQYF. The CDR3 DNA is TGTGCCAGCCACTGGGACTCCCCTCGGGAGCAGTACTTC.

V usage is TRBV29-1 and J usage is TRBJ2-3; D call uncertain. This CDR3 has 12 amino acids. V was pared by 1 base and J by 0 bases, with 2 bases between. From germline, CDR1 is SQVTM and CDR2 ANQGSEA. The CDR3 nucleotides read TGCAGCGTTGAAGCTAGCACAGATACGCAGTATTTT. Protein product: CSVEASTDTQYF.

The chain links TRBV4-2 to TRBJ1-6; no reliable D call. Trimming removed 5 bases from V and 0 bases from J, with 14 bases in between. This CDR3 is built from 17 residues. Per the germline V gene, CDR1 is LGHNA and CDR2 is YNFKEQ. CDR3 sequence: CASSEATSSSYNSPLHF. The CDR3 DNA sequence: TGTGCCAGCAGCGAAGCTACGTCAAGCTCCTATAATTCACCCCTCCACTTT.

The V and J genes are TRBV5-8 and TRBJ1-6; TRBD1 agrees at 7 bases. The germline V gene has CDR1 SGHTS and CDR2 YDEGEE. CDR3 length: 16 residues. With V trimmed by 0 bases and J by 7 bases, 7 bases remained unmatched. CDR3 bases: TGTGCCAGCAGCTTGGGACAGGGCAACAAAAATTCACCCCTCCACTTT. Its translation is CASSLGQGNKNSPLHF.

The table lists this clone with a few counts. This sequence joins TRBV5-1 and TRBJ1-1; D remains unclear. The germline V gene has CDR1 SGHRS and CDR2 YFSETQ. The V end lost 5 bases, the J end lost 3 bases, and 11 bases lay between the germline ends. The CDR3 runs to 13 residues. The chain's CDR3 is CASRGAGHTEAFF. Here the CDR3 DNA reads TGCGCCAGCAGGGGAGCGGGTCACACTGAAGCTTTCTTT. The whole variable domain, remainder taken from reference TRBV5-1 and TRBJ1-1, is KAGVTQTPRYLIKTRGQQVTLSCSPISGHRSVSWYQQTPGQGLQFLFEYFSETQRNKGNFPGRFSGRQFSNSRSEMNVSTLELGDSALYLCASRGAGHTEAFFGQGTRLTVV.

The chain has TRBV9 and TRBJ2-3; no definite D call. The CDR3 has 13 amino acids. Germline V gives CDR1 SGDLS, CDR2 YYNGEE. Trimming cost V 2 bases and J 2 bases, with 6 bases left between them. DNA for the CDR3: TGTGCCAGCAGCGTGGGCAACACAGATACGCAGTATTTT. Its protein is CASSVGNTDTQYF.

The CDR3 protein is CASSYRTGAGNTIYF. CDR3 DNA: TGTGCCAGCAGTTACAGGACAGGGGCGGGAAACACCATATATTTT. The chain couples TRBV6-5 to TRBJ1-3, with TRBD1 identical over 9 bases. The germline V gene encodes CDR1 MNHEY and CDR2 SVGAGI. V lost 2 bases and J lost 4; bases outside the gene matches: 3. This CDR3 region has 15 residues.

This chain joins TRBV10-3 and TRBJ2-3; unclear D gene. The length of the CDR3 is 11 residues. Germline V gene data show CDR1 as ENHRY and CDR2 as SYGVKD. Trimming took off 8 bases at V and 3 bases at J, with 6 bases between the two ends. The CDR3 coding sequence is TGTGCCATCCTAAGAACAGATACGCAGTATTTT. Protein: CAILRTDTQYF.

The chain recombines TRBV11-3 with TRBJ2-7; D possibly corresponds to TRBD2 (5 bases). This CDR3 has 15 amino acids. Trimming shortened V by 2 bases and J by 4 bases, and 15 bases separated the two germline ends. Germline V gene lookup returns CDR1 SGHNT and CDR2 YENEEA. The CDR3 reads CASSLNFGVGYEQYF. The CDR3, as DNA: TGTGCCAGCAGCTTAAACTTCGGGGTGGGGTACGAGCAGTACTTC.

The chain couples TRBV21-1 to TRBJ2-2; the DNA was not compared with TRBD1, the D call given in the table. TRBV21-1 is an annotated pseudogene. This CDR3 is built from 15 residues. For the CDR3, the DNA is TGTGCCATCGGCGCGAGGACAGGGACCACCGGGGAGCTGTTTTTT. This gives the protein CAIGARTGTTGELFF.

This clone occurred once. The rearrangement links TRBV30 to TRBJ1-2; no definite D call. Germline V CDR1 and CDR2: GTSNPN, SVGIG (reference sequence). The CDR3 runs to 11 residues. V lost 3 bases and J lost 5, with 7 bases in between. CDR3 protein: CAWSERYGYTF. The CDR3 bases are TGTGCCTGGAGCGAGCGATATGGCTACACCTTC.

This clone showed up just once. The chain uses TRBV29-1 and TRBJ2-7, with no clear D. The CDR3 totals 11 residues. Trimming pared 4 bases from V and 3 bases from J, leaving 7 bases between. Germline V CDR1 and CDR2: SQVTM, ANQGSEA. The CDR3 DNA reads as TGCAGCGTTGCGCGCGGCTACGAGCAGTACTTC. This gives the protein CSVARGYEQYF.

This chain connects TRBV6-4 to TRBJ2-1, with TRBD2 matching 9 bases. V lost 2 bases to trimming and J lost 8 bases; unmatched junction nucleotides: 7. The CDR3 contains 15 residues. Germline CDR1 and CDR2: MRHNA and SNTAGT. The CDR3 spells CASSDIAGGIDEQFF. CDR3 DNA: TGTGCCAGCAGTGACATTGCGGGGGGGATTGATGAGCAGTTCTTC.

This chain links TRBV4-1 with TRBJ1-2, with 7 bases matching TRBD1. Germline lookup yields CDR1 MGHRA and CDR2 YSYEKL. With 2 bases clipped from V and 2 bases from J, the junction kept 5 bases outside the gene matches. The CDR3 is made up of 15 amino acids. Here the CDR3 DNA reads TGCGCCAGCAGCCAATCGACAGGGAGGAACTATGGCTACACCTTC. Translating gives CASSQSTGRNYGYTF.

This clone appeared once. The V call is TRBV6-6, the J call TRBJ2-1, with no clear D. This CDR3 is built from 12 residues. With 5 bases removed from V and 6 bases from J, the gap between germline ends came to 8 bases. Per germline, CDR1 MNHNY and CDR2 SVGAGI (reference sequence). For the CDR3, the DNA is TGTGCCAGCAGTCCCAGTATCAATGAGCAGTTCTTC. It is translated as CASSPSINEQFF.

CDR3 protein: CASGLVAGGVNYGYTF. The CDR3 region has the DNA TGTGCTAGTGGTTTGGTAGCGGGAGGGGTTAACTATGGCTACACCTTC. This chain joins TRBV12-5 and TRBJ1-2; possible D gene TRBD1, 5 bases. Germline-derived CDR1 and CDR2 are LGHNT and FRNRAP. CDR3 length: 16 residues. Deletions cut 0 bases from V and 1 base from J, with 12 bases between.

The chain carries TRBV7-2 and TRBJ1-1; no clear D. Trimming left V 5 bases short and J 3 bases short, with 13 bases between. The CDR3 totals 14 residues. Germline CDR1 SGHTA, CDR2 FQGNSA. As DNA, the CDR3 is TGTGCCAGCAGCCCACTTATGAGTTACACTGAAGCTTTCTTT. As protein: CASSPLMSYTEAFF.

In its sample, this clone was seen a few times. The CDR3: CSVSDSSNTEAFF. CDR3 DNA sequence: TGCAGCGTTTCGGACTCCTCGAACACTGAAGCTTTCTTT. This chain links TRBV29-1 with TRBJ1-1; no clear D. This CDR3 region has 13 residues. The germline V gene has CDR1 SQVTM and CDR2 ANQGSEA. V lost 5 bases and J 1 base, leaving 11 bases between the germline ends.

This clone was seen only a few times. The V gene is TRBV5-1, the J gene TRBJ2-1, with 9 bases aligning to TRBD2. The CDR3 has 18 amino acids. J lost 1 base, V lost 0 bases, and 8 bases had no gene match. The germline gives CDR1 SGHRS, CDR2 YFSETQ. The CDR3 region is CASSLVASGVISYNEQFF. In DNA form, the CDR3 reads TGCGCCAGCAGCTTGGTGGCTAGCGGGGTCATATCCTACAATGAGCAGTTCTTC.

The chain has TRBV5-1 and TRBJ2-5; the D gene is possibly TRBD1 (5 bases). Germline CDR1 is SGHRS and CDR2 is YFSETQ. The CDR3 consists of 13 residues. V was trimmed by 4 bases and J by 5 bases, leaving 12 bases between them. The chain's CDR3 is CASSVPGMETQYF. CDR3 coding DNA: TGCGCCAGCAGCGTCCCAGGGATGGAGACCCAGTACTTC.

V and J are TRBV5-1 and TRBJ1-2, with no clear D. CDR1 is SGHRS, CDR2 YFSETQ, per germline. The CDR3 sequence is 12 residues long. Trimming pared 1 base from V and 8 bases from J, leaving 9 bases between. CDR3 nucleotides: TGCGCCAGCAGCTTGTCCCAAAGCGGCTACACCTTC. It is translated as CASSLSQSGYTF. The whole variable domain, filled in from reference TRBV5-1 and TRBJ1-2, reads KAGVTQTPRYLIKTRGQQVTLSCSPISGHRSVSWYQQTPGQGLQFLFEYFSETQRNKGNFPGRFSGRQFSNSRSEMNVSTLELGDSALYLCASSLSQSGYTFGSGTRLTVV.

The sample holds a few counts of this clone. The rearrangement uses TRBV10-3 and TRBJ1-5, with D maybe TRBD1 (6 bases). The CDR3 is made up of 15 amino acids. The V end lost 3 bases, the J end lost 3 bases, and 12 bases lay between the germline ends. Germline V gene data show CDR1 as ENHRY and CDR2 as SYGVKD. The CDR3 region is CAISDPGAVNQPQHF. For the CDR3, the DNA is TGTGCCATCAGTGACCCAGGGGCCGTCAATCAGCCCCAGCATTTT.

The chain recombines TRBV5-1 with TRBJ1-5; D unresolved. CDR1 SGHRS and CDR2 YFSETQ come from the germline V gene. CDR3 length equals 15 residues. The ends were cut back, 2 bases at V and 5 bases at J, with 14 bases in the middle. The CDR3 loop is CASSFAGSEDQPQHF. CDR3 DNA sequence: TGCGCCAGCAGCTTTGCCGGGTCAGAGGATCAGCCCCAGCATTTT.